One sample yielded the 27 T cell receptor beta chains listed below, sequenced in a study of CD8 T cells in ankylosing spondylitis. TCRdb fed the 5' RACE reads into MiXCR, producing one record per CDR3 protein. Among 100,000 or so distinct CDR3 sequences listed, less than 25% were seen once. Sequenced input: synovial fluid, either unsorted or a sorted T cell fraction (not recorded which). The origin of the receptors is a male donor with ankylosing spondylitis.

This chain's CDR3 is CASSTTSGQETQYF. The CDR3 region has the DNA TGTGCCAGCAGCACCACTAGCGGACAAGAGACCCAGTACTTC. The rearrangement uses TRBV7-2 and TRBJ2-5; TRBD2 matches at 8 bases. Losses at the gene ends were 5 bases for V and 2 bases for J; bases not matched to a gene: 4. The CDR3 runs 14 residues. Per the germline V gene, CDR1 is SGHTA and CDR2 is FQGNSA.

This clonotype occurred a few times. The genes are TRBV5-1 and TRBJ2-5, with TRBD2 matching 13 bases. Germline V gene sequence: CDR1 SGHRS, CDR2 YFSETQ. This CDR3 region has 15 residues. V was pared by 4 bases and J by 5 bases, with 5 bases of the junction left unmatched. CDR3 residues: CASSLVLAGGETQYF. DNA for the CDR3: TGCGCCAGCAGCCTGGTACTAGCGGGAGGGGAGACCCAGTACTTC.

This sequence joins TRBV11-2 and TRBJ2-1, with TRBD2 identical over 11 bases. The V gene end was trimmed by 3 bases and the J gene end by 9 bases; junction bases not matched to a gene: 7. From germline, CDR1 is SGHAT and CDR2 FQNNGV. This CDR3 region has 15 residues. The CDR3 DNA sequence: TGTGCCAGCAGCTTCAGGGGGACTAGCGGAACTGAGCAGTTCTTC. It specifies CASSFRGTSGTEQFF.

This clonotype was observed a handful of times. CDR3: CSANREIGTDTQYF. As DNA, the CDR3 is TGCAGTGCTAATAGGGAGATCGGCACAGATACGCAGTATTTT. This chain links TRBV20-1 with TRBJ2-3; tentatively, D is TRBD2 (5 bases). The V gene's germline CDR1 is DFQATT and CDR2 SNEGSKA (reference sequence). CDR3 length: 14 residues. V gave up 4 bases and J gave up 1 base, with 12 bases separating them.

The chain couples TRBV5-4 to TRBJ2-2, with a tentative D call TRBD1 (5 bases). Germline CDR1 is SGHNT and CDR2 is YYREEE (reference sequence). The length of the CDR3 is 16 residues. V gave up 0 bases and J gave up 2 bases, with 11 bases separating them. In DNA form, the CDR3 reads TGTGCCAGCAGCTTGGCCAGGACACGTAACACCGGGGAGCTGTTTTTT. This sequence encodes CASSLARTRNTGELFF.

The gene calls are TRBV24-1 and TRBJ2-1, with TRBD2 matching over 8 bases. From germline, CDR1 is KGHDR and CDR2 SFDVKD. Trimming cost V 0 bases and J 9 bases; bases outside gene matches: 12. The CDR3 length is 17 residues. The CDR3 bases are TGTGCCACCAGTGATTTGCCCCCGGGACTAGAGCTAGGTGAGCAGTTCTTC. It specifies CATSDLPPGLELGEQFF.

About this clonotype: Germline and junction disagree at one end, which may indicate a read error. V is TRBV20-1 and J is TRBJ2-3, with D maybe TRBD1 (6 bases). This CDR3 is built from 14 residues. Germline V gives CDR1 DFQATT, CDR2 SNEGSKA (reference sequence). The CDR3 reads CSGRGGDSTDTQYF. As DNA, the CDR3 is TGCAGTGGTAGAGGGGGAGATAGCACAGATACGCAGTATTTT.

Here the CDR3 DNA reads TGTGCCAGCAGCTTGGTTTTGGCAGGGGGTCTGGTTGAGCAGTTCTTC. It yields the protein CASSLVLAGGLVEQFF. V is TRBV5-5 and J is TRBJ2-1, with TRBD1 matching over 7 bases. Trimming at V came to 0 bases and at J to 9 bases, leaving 12 bases not matched to a gene. The CDR3 sequence is 16 residues long. Germline V gene sequence: CDR1 SGHKS, CDR2 YYEKEE (reference sequence).

This clonotype came up a few times. This sequence joins TRBV5-5 and TRBJ1-1, with 7 nucleotides matching TRBD1. J lost 6 bases, V lost 4 bases, and 9 bases had no gene match. The germline V gene encodes CDR1 SGHKS and CDR2 YYEKEE (reference sequence). CDR3 length: 14 residues. This CDR3 reads CASSRGTARAEAFF. The CDR3 DNA sequence: TGTGCCAGCAGCCGCGGGACAGCTAGGGCTGAAGCTTTCTTT. The whole variable domain, remainder taken from reference TRBV5-5 and TRBJ1-1, is DAGVTQSPTHLIKTRGQQVTLRCSPISGHKSVSWYQQVLGQGPQFIFQYYEKEERGRGNFPDRFSARQFPNYSSELNVNALLLGDSALYLCASSRGTARAEAFFGQGTRLTVV.

The CDR3, as DNA: TGTGCCAGCAGTTATGGCGGGAGAGAGACCCAGTACTTC. Translated, it gives CASSYGGRETQYF. J is TRBJ2-5 and V is TRBV6-2 or TRBV6-3; 7 bases line up with TRBD2. CDR3 length equals 13 residues. The V gene end was trimmed by 3 bases and the J gene end by 4 bases; junction bases not matched to a gene: 2. CDR1 and CDR2 from the germline V gene are MNHEY and SVGEGT.

The rearrangement joins TRBV20-1 to TRBJ2-4, with 7 bases lining up with TRBD2. Trimming removed 3 bases from V and 1 base from J; junction bases left unmatched: 0. Germline V gives CDR1 DFQATT, CDR2 SNEGSKA (reference sequence). The CDR3 contains 13 residues. The CDR3: CSASGGAKNIQYF. DNA for the CDR3: TGCAGTGCTAGCGGGGGGGCCAAAAACATTCAGTACTTC.

V gene TRBV6-1 combines with J gene TRBJ2-1; D is possibly TRBD1 (5 bases). The CDR3 loop spans 14 amino acids. V gave up 1 base and J gave up 8 bases, with 12 bases separating them. CDR1 is MNHNS, CDR2 SASEGT, per germline. The CDR3 here is CASSEDRQSHEQFF. Here the CDR3 DNA reads TGTGCCAGCAGTGAAGACCGACAGTCCCATGAGCAGTTCTTC.

This clonotype is categorized as medium-sized. This chain links TRBV29-1 with TRBJ2-2; D tentatively reads TRBD1 or TRBD2 (6 bases each). Germline V gene sequence: CDR1 SQVTM, CDR2 ANQGSEA. V dropped 5 bases and J dropped 2 bases, with 15 bases sitting between them. This CDR3 region has 15 residues. CDR3: CSVIPPGANTGELFF. The CDR3 bases are TGCAGCGTTATTCCCCCGGGGGCAAACACCGGGGAGCTGTTTTTT.

The rearrangement joins TRBV7-2 to TRBJ2-1; perhaps TRBD2 as D (6 bases). V was pared by 1 base and J by 8 bases, with 12 bases between. The CDR3 sequence is 14 residues long. Germline CDR1 is SGHTA and CDR2 is FQGNSA. The CDR3 is CASSLVGPGDEQFF. The CDR3 region has the DNA TGTGCCAGCAGCTTAGTCGGCCCGGGGGATGAGCAGTTCTTC.

The V and J genes are TRBV10-3 and TRBJ2-3; TRBD2 is a possible D gene (6 bases). V shed 6 bases and J shed 0 bases, with 13 bases lying between them. The CDR3 is 15 residues long. The V gene's germline CDR1 is ENHRY and CDR2 SYGVKD. CDR3 sequence: CAIRPLADSTDTQYF. CDR3 nucleotides: TGTGCCATCAGACCATTAGCGGATAGCACAGATACGCAGTATTTT.

V gene TRBV27 combines with J gene TRBJ2-7, with D perhaps being TRBD1 or TRBD2 (5 bases each). V was shortened by 9 bases and J by 3 bases, with 12 bases between the two germline ends. Germline assignment: CDR1 MNHEY and CDR2 SMNVEV (reference sequence). This CDR3 has 12 amino acids. In DNA form, the CDR3 reads TGTGCCAGGGTCGAGAGGGGCTACGAGCAGTACTTC. Translated, it gives CARVERGYEQYF.

Only a few counts were recorded for this clonotype. The V gene is TRBV20-1, the J gene TRBJ2-1; D remains ambiguous. The CDR3 sequence is 13 residues long. Trimming took off 4 bases at V and 1 base at J, with 8 bases between the two ends. Germline-derived CDR1 and CDR2 are DFQATT and SNEGSKA (reference sequence). CDR3: CSATSISYNEQFF. The CDR3 nucleotides are TGCAGTGCTACTAGTATATCCTACAATGAGCAGTTCTTC.

The chain couples TRBV4-2 to TRBJ1-2, with 8 bases lining up with TRBD1. CDR1 LGHNA and CDR2 YNFKEQ come from the germline V gene. Trimming took 1 base from V and 6 from J; bases not matched to a gene: 10. The CDR3 contains 16 residues. CDR3 in DNA: TGTGCCAGCAGCCAAGTTGGGCAGGGGGCCCGAGATGGCTACACCTTC. Protein sequence: CASSQVGQGARDGYTF.

The sample holds many counts of this clonotype. This chain links TRBV29-1 with TRBJ2-2, with D unresolved. The CDR3 is 11 residues long. The germline V gene has CDR1 SQVTM and CDR2 ANQGSEA. Trimming cost V 6 bases and J 0 bases, with 2 bases left between them. CDR3 coding DNA: TGCAGCGTAACGAACACCGGGGAGCTGTTTTTT. Residues: CSVTNTGELFF.

The CDR3: CSARTPERETLNEQFF. Here the CDR3 DNA reads TGCAGTGCTAGAACACCGGAGCGGGAGACCCTCAATGAGCAGTTCTTC. V is TRBV20-1 and J is TRBJ2-1, with 8 bases fitting TRBD2. V was clipped by 2 bases and J by 6 bases; unmatched bases: 12. CDR1 is DFQATT, CDR2 SNEGSKA, per germline (reference sequence). The CDR3 covers 16 residues.

There are a few counts of this clonotype. The chain recombines TRBV12-3 or TRBV12-4 with TRBJ1-4; D unresolved. The CDR3 extends over 16 amino acids. Trimming removed 5 bases from V and 3 bases from J, with 16 bases in between. The CDR3 protein is CASSPPRSRANEKLFF. DNA of the CDR3: TGTGCCAGCAGTCCCCCGAGGAGTCGGGCTAATGAAAAACTGTTTTTT.

This rearrangement joins TRBV2 to TRBJ1-1; the D is unclear. With 6 bases removed from V and 0 bases from J, the gap between germline ends came to 11 bases. The CDR3 consists of 14 residues. CDR1 SNHLY and CDR2 FYNNEI come from the germline V gene. CDR3 DNA sequence: TGTGCCAGCAGCATACATGATATGAACACTGAAGCTTTCTTT. As protein: CASSIHDMNTEAFF.

V gene TRBV5-8 combines with J gene TRBJ2-5, with TRBD1 matching over 8 bases. The V and J ends lost 5 bases and 1 base, in that order; junction bases with no gene match: 4. The V gene's germline CDR1 is SGHTS and CDR2 YDEGEE. CDR3 size: 14 residues. CDR3 amino acids: CASSPGTGQETQYF. The CDR3 DNA is TGTGCCAGCAGTCCCGGGACAGGCCAAGAGACCCAGTACTTC.

This clonotype was recorded a few times. The chain has TRBV27 and TRBJ1-1; no clear D gene. V was shortened by 0 bases and J by 3 bases, with 11 bases between the two germline ends. The CDR3 is made up of 15 amino acids. The germline V gene has CDR1 MNHEY and CDR2 SMNVEV (reference sequence). The CDR3 DNA reads as TGTGCCAGCAGTTTATCATCGGTGGGCGACACTGAAGCTTTCTTT. This gives the protein CASSLSSVGDTEAFF.

This chain joins TRBV5-1 and TRBJ1-3; tentative D call: TRBD1 (5 bases). Germline assignment: CDR1 SGHRS and CDR2 YFSETQ. The V end lost 0 bases, the J end lost 0 bases, and 7 bases lay between the germline ends. The CDR3 covers 15 residues. The chain's CDR3 is CASSLEGFSGNTIYF. In nucleotides, the CDR3 is TGCGCCAGCAGCTTGGAGGGGTTCTCTGGAAACACCATATATTTT.

The chain joins TRBV30 to TRBJ1-2, with D tentatively TRBD1 (5 bases). The CDR3 runs 14 residues. The germline CDR1 and CDR2 sequences are GTSNPN and SVGIG (reference sequence). V dropped 1 base and J dropped 8 bases, with 17 bases sitting between them. CDR3 protein: CAWSGVPRDAGYTF. DNA for the CDR3: TGTGCCTGGAGTGGGGTGCCCCGGGACGCGGGCTACACCTTC.

The rearrangement links TRBV14 to TRBJ2-7, with a weak D call TRBD1 (6 bases). CDR1 and CDR2 from the germline V gene are SGHDN and FVKESK. Trimming took off 4 bases at V and 6 bases at J, with 13 bases between the two ends. This CDR3 is 13 amino acids long. The DNA of the CDR3 is TGTGCCAGCAGCCCGCAGGGGTACGGCGAGCAGTACGTC. It encodes CASSPQGYGEQYV.